This TCR beta chain was identified during a study of blood T cells in healthy people across ages. Study results and limitations: Researchers said unsorted PBMCs prevented a conclusive naive versus antigen-experienced comparison.

Together with a sample-barcoded 5' primer, a J-beta primer mix was included in a second PCR lasting roughly 6 to 12 cycles. TCRdb itself ran the 5' RACE reads through MiXCR, one entry per CDR3 protein. The sample consists of roughly 1,800,000 distinct CDR3 sequences, roughly 52% of them appearing once. On this clonotype itself: Antigen specificity is unknown. One base away lies a much larger clone, so this may be a sequencing read error.

This CDR3 has 14 amino acids. Trimming took 5 bases from V and 7 from J; bases not matched to a gene: 8. Per germline, CDR1 SGHTA and CDR2 FQGNSA. The genes are TRBV7-2 and TRBJ2-1, with TRBD1 matching over 7 bases. The receptor comes from a woman aged 40 to 50 in good health. Sequences were obtained from blood. CDR3 nucleotides: TGTGCCAGCAGCGTTAGACAGGGATCTAATGAGCAGTTCTTC. It yields the protein CASSVRQGSNEQFF.